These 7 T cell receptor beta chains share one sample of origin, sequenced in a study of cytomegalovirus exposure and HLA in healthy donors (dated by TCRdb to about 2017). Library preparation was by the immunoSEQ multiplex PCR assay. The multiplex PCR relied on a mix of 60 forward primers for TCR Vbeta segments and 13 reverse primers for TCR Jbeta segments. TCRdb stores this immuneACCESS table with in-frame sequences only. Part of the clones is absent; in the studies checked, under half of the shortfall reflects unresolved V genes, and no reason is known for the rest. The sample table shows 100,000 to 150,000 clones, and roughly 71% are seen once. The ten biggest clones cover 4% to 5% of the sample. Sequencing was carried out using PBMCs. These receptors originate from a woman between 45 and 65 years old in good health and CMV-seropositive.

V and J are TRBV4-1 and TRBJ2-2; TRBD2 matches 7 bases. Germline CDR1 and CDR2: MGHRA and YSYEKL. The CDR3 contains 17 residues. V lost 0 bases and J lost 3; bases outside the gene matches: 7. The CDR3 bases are TGCGCCAGCAGCCAAGATTTTGGGCTAGCGGACACCGGGGAGCTGTTTTTT. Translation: CASSQDFGLADTGELFF.

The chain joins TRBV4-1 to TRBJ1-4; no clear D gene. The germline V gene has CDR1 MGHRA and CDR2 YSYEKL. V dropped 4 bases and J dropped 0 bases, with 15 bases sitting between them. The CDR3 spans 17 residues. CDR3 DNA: TGCGCCAGCAGCCCGACGGCCCTGCAGGCAACTAATGAAAAACTGTTTTTT. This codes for CASSPTALQATNEKLFF.

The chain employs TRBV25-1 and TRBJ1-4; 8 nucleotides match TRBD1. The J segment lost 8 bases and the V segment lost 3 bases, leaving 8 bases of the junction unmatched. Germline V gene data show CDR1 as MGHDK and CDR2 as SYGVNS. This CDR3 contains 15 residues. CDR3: CASSDPRGLGEKLFF. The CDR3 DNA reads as TGTGCCAGCAGTGACCCCAGGGGGCTGGGAGAAAAACTGTTTTTT.

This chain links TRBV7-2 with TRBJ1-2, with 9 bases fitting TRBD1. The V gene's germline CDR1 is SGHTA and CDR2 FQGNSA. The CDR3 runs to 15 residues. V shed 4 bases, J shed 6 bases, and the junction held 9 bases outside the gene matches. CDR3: CASSYHRGQRDGYTF. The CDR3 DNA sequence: TGTGCCAGCAGCTATCACAGGGGGCAGCGGGATGGCTACACCTTC. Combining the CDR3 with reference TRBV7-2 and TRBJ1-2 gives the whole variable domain GAGVSQSPSNKVTEKGKDVELRCDPISGHTALYWYRQSLGQGLEFLIYFQGNSAPDKSGLPSDRFSAERTGGSVSTLTIQRTQQEDSAVYLCASSYHRGQRDGYTFGSGTRLTVV.

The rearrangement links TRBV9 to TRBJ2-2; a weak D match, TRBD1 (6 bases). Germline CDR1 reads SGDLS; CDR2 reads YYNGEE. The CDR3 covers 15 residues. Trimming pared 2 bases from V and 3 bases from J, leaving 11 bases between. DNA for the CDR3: TGTGCCAGCAGCGTTCAGGGGTCTGACACCGGGGAGCTGTTTTTT. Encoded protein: CASSVQGSDTGELFF.

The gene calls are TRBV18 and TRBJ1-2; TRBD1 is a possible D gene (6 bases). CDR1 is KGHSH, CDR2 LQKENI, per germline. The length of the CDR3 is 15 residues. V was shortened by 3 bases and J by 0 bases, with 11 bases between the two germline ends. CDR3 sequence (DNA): TGTGCCAGCTCACCGACCAGGGGAGCTAACTATGGCTACACCTTC. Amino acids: CASSPTRGANYGYTF.

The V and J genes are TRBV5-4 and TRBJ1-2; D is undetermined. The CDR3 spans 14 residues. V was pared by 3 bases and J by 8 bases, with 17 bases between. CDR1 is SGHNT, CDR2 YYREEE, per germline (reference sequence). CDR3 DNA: TGTGCCAGCAGCTCACTGGACTCGCGTGGGGGCTACACCTTC. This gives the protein CASSSLDSRGGYTF.